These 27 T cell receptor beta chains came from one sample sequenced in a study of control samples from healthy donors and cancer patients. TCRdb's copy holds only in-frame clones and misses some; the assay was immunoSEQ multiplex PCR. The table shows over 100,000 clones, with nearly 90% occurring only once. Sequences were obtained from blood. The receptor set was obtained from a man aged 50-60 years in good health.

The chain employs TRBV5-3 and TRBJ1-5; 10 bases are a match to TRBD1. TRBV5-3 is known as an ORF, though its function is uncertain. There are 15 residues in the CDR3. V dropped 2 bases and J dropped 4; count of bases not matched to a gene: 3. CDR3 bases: TGTGCCAGAAGCTTCGACAGGGGGCAGAATCAGCCCCAGCATTTT. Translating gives CARSFDRGQNQPQHF.

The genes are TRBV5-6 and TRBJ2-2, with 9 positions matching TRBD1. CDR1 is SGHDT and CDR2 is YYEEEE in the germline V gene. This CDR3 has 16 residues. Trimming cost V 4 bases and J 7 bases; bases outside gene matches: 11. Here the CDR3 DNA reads TGTGCCAGCAGCCTTAGTGGGACAGGGACTCACGGGGAGCTGTTTTTT. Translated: CASSLSGTGTHGELFF.

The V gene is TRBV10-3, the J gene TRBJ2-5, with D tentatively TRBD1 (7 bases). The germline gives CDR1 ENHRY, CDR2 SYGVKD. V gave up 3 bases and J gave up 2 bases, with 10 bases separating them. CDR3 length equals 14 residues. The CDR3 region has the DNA TGTGCCATCAGTGATTCAGGGGGGCAAGAGACCCAGTACTTC. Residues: CAISDSGGQETQYF.

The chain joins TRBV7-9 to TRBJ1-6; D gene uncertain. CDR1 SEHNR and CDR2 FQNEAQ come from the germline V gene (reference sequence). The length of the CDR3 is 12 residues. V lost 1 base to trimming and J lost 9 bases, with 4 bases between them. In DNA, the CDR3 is TGTGCCAGCAGCTTAGAGGGTTCACCCCTCCACTTT. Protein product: CASSLEGSPLHF.

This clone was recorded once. The CDR3 here is CASSPGLAGVETQYF. DNA of the CDR3: TGTGCCAGCAGCCCCGGACTAGCGGGGGTAGAGACCCAGTACTTC. V and J are TRBV7-6 and TRBJ2-5, with 13 nucleotides matching TRBD2. V shed 5 bases and J 4 bases; nucleotides not matched to a gene: 4. The CDR3 loop spans 15 amino acids. Germline CDR1 SGHVS, CDR2 FNYEAQ.

The CDR3 DNA is TGTGCCAGCAGCTACCCCGGACGGACCTACGAGCAGTACTTC. Protein sequence: CASSYPGRTYEQYF. The rearrangement joins TRBV7-9 to TRBJ2-7, with no clear D. Germline V CDR1 and CDR2: SEHNR, FQNEAQ (reference sequence). Trimming took 4 bases from V and 2 from J, leaving 12 bases between them. This CDR3 is 14 amino acids long.

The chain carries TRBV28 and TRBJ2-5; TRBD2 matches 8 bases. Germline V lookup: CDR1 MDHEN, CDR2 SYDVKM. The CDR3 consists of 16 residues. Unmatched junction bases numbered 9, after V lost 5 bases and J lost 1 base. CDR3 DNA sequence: TGTGCCAGCAGTGCTACCGTGGCGGGGGGCCAAGAGACCCAGTACTTC. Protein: CASSATVAGGQETQYF.

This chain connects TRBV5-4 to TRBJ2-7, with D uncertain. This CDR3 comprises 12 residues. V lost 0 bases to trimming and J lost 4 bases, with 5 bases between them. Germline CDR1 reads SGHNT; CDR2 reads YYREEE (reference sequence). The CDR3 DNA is TGTGCCAGCAGCTTGGTAGGATACGAGCAGTACTTC. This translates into CASSLVGYEQYF.

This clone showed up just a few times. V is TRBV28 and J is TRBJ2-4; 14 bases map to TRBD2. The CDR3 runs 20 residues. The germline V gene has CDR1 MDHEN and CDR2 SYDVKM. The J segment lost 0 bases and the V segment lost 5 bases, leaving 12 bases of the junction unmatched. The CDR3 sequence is CASSNGLAGGISPAKNIQYF. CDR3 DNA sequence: TGTGCCAGCAGTAATGGACTAGCGGGGGGCATATCCCCAGCCAAAAACATTCAGTACTTC.

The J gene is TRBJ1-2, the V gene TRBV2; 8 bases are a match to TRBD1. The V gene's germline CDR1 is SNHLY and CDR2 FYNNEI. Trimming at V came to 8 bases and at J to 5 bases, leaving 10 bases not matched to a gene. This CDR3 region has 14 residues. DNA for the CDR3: TGTGCCAGCGGACGGACAGGGCTATTGTATGGCTACACCTTC. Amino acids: CASGRTGLLYGYTF.

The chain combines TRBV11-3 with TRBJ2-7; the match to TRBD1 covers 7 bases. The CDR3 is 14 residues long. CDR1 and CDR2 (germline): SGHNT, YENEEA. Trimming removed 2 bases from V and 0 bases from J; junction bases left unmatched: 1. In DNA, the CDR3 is TGTGCCAGCAGCTTAACAGGGGCCTCCTACGAGCAGTACTTC. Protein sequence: CASSLTGASYEQYF.

The CDR3 is CASSDRQGAPMNTEAFF. The CDR3 nucleotides are TGTGCCAGCAGTGACAGACAGGGGGCGCCTATGAACACTGAAGCTTTCTTT. The V and J genes are TRBV6-1 and TRBJ1-1, with 10 bases aligning to TRBD1. V dropped 3 bases and J dropped 0; count of bases not matched to a gene: 7. The CDR3 is made up of 17 amino acids. Germline V gene data show CDR1 as MNHNS and CDR2 as SASEGT.

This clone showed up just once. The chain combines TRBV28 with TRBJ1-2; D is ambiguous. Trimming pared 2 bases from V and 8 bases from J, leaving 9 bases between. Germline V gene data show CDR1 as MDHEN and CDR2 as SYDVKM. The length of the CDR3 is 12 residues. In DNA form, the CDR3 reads TGTGCCAGCAGTTTAAGTATCCTCGGCTACACCTTC. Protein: CASSLSILGYTF.

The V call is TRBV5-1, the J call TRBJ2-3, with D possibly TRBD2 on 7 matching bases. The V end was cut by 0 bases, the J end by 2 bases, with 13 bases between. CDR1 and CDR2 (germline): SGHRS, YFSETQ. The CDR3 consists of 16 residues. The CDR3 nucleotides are TGCGCCAGCAGCTTGGCCCTGGGGGGGCCCACAGATACGCAGTATTTT. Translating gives CASSLALGGPTDTQYF.

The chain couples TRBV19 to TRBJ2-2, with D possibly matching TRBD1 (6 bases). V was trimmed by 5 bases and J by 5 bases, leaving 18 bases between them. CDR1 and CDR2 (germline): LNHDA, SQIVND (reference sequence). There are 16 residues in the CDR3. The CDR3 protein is CASSLQGSRGTGELFF. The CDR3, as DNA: TGTGCCAGTAGTTTACAGGGTTCTAGGGGAACCGGGGAGCTGTTTTTT.

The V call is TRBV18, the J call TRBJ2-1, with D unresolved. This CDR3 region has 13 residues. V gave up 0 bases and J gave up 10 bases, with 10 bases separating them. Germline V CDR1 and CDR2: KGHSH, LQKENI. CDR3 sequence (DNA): TGTGCCAGCTCACCACCTTCTCTGGGGGAGCAGTTCTTC. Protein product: CASSPPSLGEQFF.

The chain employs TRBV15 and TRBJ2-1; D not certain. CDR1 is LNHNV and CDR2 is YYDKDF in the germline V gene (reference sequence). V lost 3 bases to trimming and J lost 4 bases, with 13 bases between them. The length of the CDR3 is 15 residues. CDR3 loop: CATSSRGGLYNEQFF. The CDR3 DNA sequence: TGTGCCACCAGCAGCAGAGGCGGATTGTACAATGAGCAGTTCTTC.

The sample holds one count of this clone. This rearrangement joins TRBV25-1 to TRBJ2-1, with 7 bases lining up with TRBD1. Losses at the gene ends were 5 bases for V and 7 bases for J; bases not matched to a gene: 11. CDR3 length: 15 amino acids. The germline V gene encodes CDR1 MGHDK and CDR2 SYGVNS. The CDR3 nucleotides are TGTGCCAGCAGTTTTACCGGGACAGCCCTAAATGAGCAGTTCTTC. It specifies CASSFTGTALNEQFF.

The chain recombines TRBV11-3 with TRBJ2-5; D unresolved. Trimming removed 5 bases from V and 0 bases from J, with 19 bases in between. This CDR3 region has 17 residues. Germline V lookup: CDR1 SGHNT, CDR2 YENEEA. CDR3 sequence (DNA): TGTGCCAGCAGCCCCGGTGGGCAGGCCTATTACCAAGAGACCCAGTACTTC. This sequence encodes CASSPGGQAYYQETQYF. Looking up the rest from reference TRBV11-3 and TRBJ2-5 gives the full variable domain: EAGVVQSPRYKIIEKKQPVAFWCNPISGHNTLYWYLQNLGQGPELLIRYENEEAVDDSQLPKDRFSAERLKGVDSTLKIQPAELGDSAVYLCASSPGGQAYYQETQYFGPGTRLLVL.

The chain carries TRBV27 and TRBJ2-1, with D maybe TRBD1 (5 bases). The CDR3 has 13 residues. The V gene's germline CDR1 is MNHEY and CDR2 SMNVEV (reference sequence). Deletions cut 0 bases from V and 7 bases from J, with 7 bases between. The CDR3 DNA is TGTGCCAGCAGTTTATCTGGGGCGAATGAGCAGTTCTTC. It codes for CASSLSGANEQFF.

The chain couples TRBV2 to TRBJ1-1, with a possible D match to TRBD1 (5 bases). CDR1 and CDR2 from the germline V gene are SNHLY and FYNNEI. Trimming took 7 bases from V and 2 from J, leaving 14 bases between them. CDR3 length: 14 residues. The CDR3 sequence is CASTGTGYNTEAFF. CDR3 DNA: TGTGCCAGCACTGGAACAGGATACAACACTGAAGCTTTCTTT.

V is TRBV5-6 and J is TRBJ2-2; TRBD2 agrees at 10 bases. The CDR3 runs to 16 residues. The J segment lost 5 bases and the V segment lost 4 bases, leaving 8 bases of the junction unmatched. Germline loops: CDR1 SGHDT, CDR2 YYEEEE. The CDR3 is CASSPTSGAGTGELFF. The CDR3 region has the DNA TGTGCCAGCAGCCCTACTAGCGGGGCAGGGACCGGGGAGCTGTTTTTT.

The CDR3 loop is CASSIGTSIQETQYF. The CDR3 DNA reads as TGCGCCAGCAGCATCGGGACTAGCATCCAAGAGACCCAGTACTTC. The V and J genes are TRBV5-1 and TRBJ2-5; 9 bases match TRBD2. This CDR3 contains 15 residues. Trimming removed 4 bases from V and 1 base from J; junction bases left unmatched: 5. Germline lookup yields CDR1 SGHRS and CDR2 YFSETQ. Full variable domain (remainder filled in from reference TRBV5-1 and TRBJ2-5): KAGVTQTPRYLIKTRGQQVTLSCSPISGHRSVSWYQQTPGQGLQFLFEYFSETQRNKGNFPGRFSGRQFSNSRSEMNVSTLELGDSALYLCASSIGTSIQETQYFGPGTRLLVL.

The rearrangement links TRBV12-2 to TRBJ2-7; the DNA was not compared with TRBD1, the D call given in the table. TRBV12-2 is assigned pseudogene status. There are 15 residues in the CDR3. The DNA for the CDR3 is TGTGCAAGTCGCTACGGACAGGGGGCTACCTACGAGCAGTACTTC. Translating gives CASRYGQGATYEQYF.

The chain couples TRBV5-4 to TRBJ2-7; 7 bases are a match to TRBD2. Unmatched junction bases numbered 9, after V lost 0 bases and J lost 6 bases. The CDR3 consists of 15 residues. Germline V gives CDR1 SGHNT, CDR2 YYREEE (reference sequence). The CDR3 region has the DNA TGTGCCAGCAGCTTGGGTCCAGCGGGGCAACCCGAGCAGTACTTC. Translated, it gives CASSLGPAGQPEQYF. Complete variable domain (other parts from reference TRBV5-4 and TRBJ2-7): ETGVTQSPTHLIKTRGQQVTLRCSSQSGHNTVSWYQQALGQGPQFIFQYYREEENGRGNFPPRFSGLQFPNYSSELNVNALELDDSALYLCASSLGPAGQPEQYFGPGTRLTVT.

CDR3 nucleotide sequence: TGCGCCAGCAGCCGGGAACGGGCTGGAAACACCATATATTTT. Its translation is CASSRERAGNTIYF. This chain joins TRBV5-1 and TRBJ1-3; the D is unclear. Trimming removed 4 bases at V and 2 bases at J, with 10 bases between. Germline CDR1 is SGHRS and CDR2 is YFSETQ. CDR3 length equals 14 residues.

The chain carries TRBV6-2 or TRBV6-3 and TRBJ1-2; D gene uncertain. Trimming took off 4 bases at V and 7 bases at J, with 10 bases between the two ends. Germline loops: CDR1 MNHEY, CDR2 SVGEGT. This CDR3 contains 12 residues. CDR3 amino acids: CASSSVGRGYTF. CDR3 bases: TGTGCCAGCAGTTCCGTCGGTCGTGGCTACACCTTC.